Listed below are T cell receptor beta chains from one sample, sequenced in a study of blood T cells in healthy people across ages. From the 5' RACE reads, TCRdb called clonotypes with MiXCR, one entry per CDR3 protein. The sample comprises roughly 680,000 distinct CDR3 sequences, roughly half of which are singletons, and 13% rests with the top ten. The specimen sequenced was blood. The receptors here all came from a woman older than 75 in good health. Both conserved end residues are part of each CDR3. D genes are given only for firm matches. Where a row states a size, it is once, few, many or the class of an expanded clone; other rows omit it.

V	J	D	size	DNA	CDR3
TRBV29-1	TRBJ2-3	.	many	TGCAGCGCGCCACCGGAGAGCACAGATACGCAGTATTTT	CSAPPESTDTQYF
TRBV30	TRBJ2-5	.	.	TGTGCCTGGAGTGCTGGGGGAGAGACCCAGTACTTC	CAWSAGGETQYF
TRBV29-1	TRBJ2-1	.	.	TGCAGCGTTGAGGGCGGTGGGTTTTATGGAAACTCTCTTCGCCACTCCTACAATGAGCAGTTCTTC	CSVEGGGFYGNSLRHSYNEQFF
TRBV7-7	TRBJ2-2	.	.	TGTGCCAGCAGCTTAGTTGGGGTTGCGGACACCGGGGAGCTGTTTTTT	CASSLVGVADTGELFF
TRBV6-5	TRBJ2-1	.	.	TGTGCCAGCAGGTACTCGAGAAATGAGCAGTTCTTC	CASRYSRNEQFF
TRBV12-3/TRBV12-4	TRBJ2-2	.	once	TGTGCCAGCAGTCTCACCGGGACCACTACCGGGGAGCTGTTTTTT	CASSLTGTTTGELFF
TRBV4-2	TRBJ2-4	TRBD2	once	TGTGCCAGCAGCGCTAAGACCGGGACTAGCGGGAGAACTAGGGGGACCATGTCCAAAAACATTCAGTACTTC	CASSAKTGTSGRTRGTMSKNIQYF
TRBV3-1	TRBJ2-5	TRBD2	many	TGTGCCAGCAAAGGTAAAGCGGGGCGCCAAGAGACCCAGTACTTC	CASKGKAGRQETQYF
TRBV10-3	TRBJ1-2	.	.	TGTGCCATCAGTGAGTCCCCCAGGGCCTATGGCTACACCTTC	CAISESPRAYGYTF
TRBV5-1	TRBJ2-5	.	many	TGCGCCAGCAGCTTGGCCAATCGGGCGTGGGGCAAGACCCAGTACTTC	CASSLANRAWGKTQYF
TRBV27	TRBJ2-4	.	.	TGTGCCAGCGGATCCTTCGGAGGGGGATACATTCAGTACTTC	CASGSFGGGYIQYF
TRBV28	TRBJ1-1	.	.	TGTGCCAGCAGTTCGCCCGGGGGGGTTGGGGACACTGAAGCTTTCTTT	CASSSPGGVGDTEAFF
TRBV10-3	TRBJ2-5	TRBD2	.	TGTGCCATCAGTAAGACTAGCGGGGTGAAAGAGACCCAGTACTTC	CAISKTSGVKETQYF
TRBV15	TRBJ2-1	.	.	TGTGCCACTTGGGACTCCTTCTACAATGAGCAGTTCTTC	CATWDSFYNEQFF
TRBV9	TRBJ2-1	.	.	TGTGCCAGCAGTCCTAGCTCCTACAATGAGCGGTTCTTC	CASSPSSYNERFF
TRBV4-1	TRBJ2-1	TRBD2	many	TGCGCCAGCAGCCAAGATTATAAGGGACTAGCCTACAATGAGCAGTTCTTC	CASSQDYKGLAYNEQFF
TRBV6-5	TRBJ2-3	.	.	TGTGCCAGCAGACGACTCAGGGGCAGGACGCGGTATTTT	CASRRLRGRTRYF
TRBV4-1	TRBJ2-1	TRBD2	many	TGCGCCAGCAGCCAAATCGGACTAGCCAGGAATGAGCAGTTCTTC	CASSQIGLARNEQFF
TRBV7-2	TRBJ1-4	.	.	TGTGCCAGCAGCTTAAGACGTAATGAAAACCTGTTTTTT	CASSLRRNENLFF
TRBV7-9	TRBJ2-2	.	few	TGTGCCAGCAGCTTCGGTGACGAAGACACCGGGGAGCTGTTTTTT	CASSFGDEDTGELFF
TRBV4-3	TRBJ2-7	.	.	TGCGCCAGCAGCCAAGCGTCTAGATACGAGCAGTACTTC	CASSQASRYEQYF
TRBV4-1	TRBJ1-4	.	.	TGCGCCAGCAGCCCAGGTAGCGGGACGAGAGTTGAAAAACTGTTTTTT	CASSPGSGTRVEKLFF
TRBV4-1	TRBJ2-7	TRBD2	.	TGCGCCAGCAGCCTCCAGTCTAGCGGGTCCTCCTACGAGCAGTACTTC	CASSLQSSGSSYEQYF
TRBV6-2/TRBV6-3	TRBJ1-1	.	few	TGTGCCAGCAGTATTAAGAACACTGAAGCTTTCTTT	CASSIKNTEAFF
TRBV25-1	TRBJ2-5	.	.	TGTGCCAGCAGTGAATGGAAGGGGGACCAAGAGACCCAGTACTTC	CASSEWKGDQETQYF
TRBV20-1	TRBJ2-1	TRBD2	many	TGCAGTGCCCGTCCTGGGACTTCTAACACGGGAGGGGAGCAGTTCTTC	CSARPGTSNTGGEQFF
TRBV29-1	TRBJ2-3	TRBD2	many	TGCAGCGTTGGGGGAGCGGCTAGCGGAAGCACAGATACGCAGTATTTT	CSVGGAASGSTDTQYF
TRBV20-1	TRBJ2-3	TRBD2	.	TGCAGTGCAATAGCGGGAGGGCCGGGAGATACGCAGTATTTT	CSAIAGGPGDTQYF
TRBV10-3	TRBJ2-3	TRBD1	many	TGTGCCATCAGTGAGTTGGGACAGTTTACAGATACGCAGTATTTT	CAISELGQFTDTQYF
TRBV29-1	TRBJ2-3	.	many	TGCAGCGTCACCAGAGGTTTCGGCACAGATACGCAGTATTTT	CSVTRGFGTDTQYF
TRBV28	TRBJ2-7	.	.	TGTGCCAGCAGTGTACCTACCGGCTACGATCAGTACTTC	CASSVPTGYDQYF
TRBV29-1	TRBJ2-3	.	many	TGCAGCGGACGGCCAAAATTGAACACAGATACGCAGTATTTT	CSGRPKLNTDTQYF
TRBV5-1	TRBJ2-1	.	many	TGCGCCAGCAGCCTGAATGGGGCCATCAGCTCCTACAATGAGCAGTTCTTC	CASSLNGAISSYNEQFF
TRBV7-2	TRBJ2-1	.	.	TGTGCCGGCAGCCCGATCTTCGTGCAGTTCTTC	CAGSPIFVQFF
TRBV20-1	TRBJ2-7	.	many	TGCAGTGCTAGAGAAAGAGTACCTAGTACCTACGAGCAGTACTTC	CSARERVPSTYEQYF
TRBV11-2	TRBJ1-2	.	.	TGTGCCAGCAGTCATCCCCTCGGAGGGTCGGGCTACACCTTC	CASSHPLGGSGYTF
TRBV14	TRBJ2-1	.	few	TGTGCCAGCAGCCCTACCAAGGAAGAGCAGTTCTTC	CASSPTKEEQFF
TRBV12-3/TRBV12-4	TRBJ2-5	.	.	TGTGCCAGCACCAGAGCTGGGCCGGGGACCCAGTACTTC	CASTRAGPGTQYF
TRBV5-1	TRBJ2-5	TRBD1	.	TGCGCCACTTCACAGGGGGCTCATCAAGAGACCCAGTACTTC	CATSQGAHQETQYF
TRBV20-1	TRBJ2-3	.	many	TGCAGTGCTAGAGGGGGGCGCACAGATACGCAGTATTTT	CSARGGRTDTQYF
TRBV27	TRBJ2-7	.	many	TGTGCCAGCAGTTTGTCTAGCGCGGCCTACGAGCAGTACTTC	CASSLSSAAYEQYF
TRBV15	TRBJ2-1	.	.	TGTGCCACCAGCAGAGGACAGTTCAATGAGCAGTTCTTC	CATSRGQFNEQFF
TRBV10-3	TRBJ1-2	.	.	TGTGCCATCAGTGACCCCGGGACTTCGGTCACTGGCTACACCTTC	CAISDPGTSVTGYTF
TRBV3-1	TRBJ2-1	.	.	TGTGCCAGCAGCCAAGCTATACTAACGGACCTCTCCTACAGTGAGCAGTTCTTC	CASSQAILTDLSYSEQFF
TRBV6-5	TRBJ2-1	.	many	TGTGCCAGCAGTTATAGGGCCGATGAGCAGTTCTTC	CASSYRADEQFF
TRBV5-1	TRBJ2-1	.	few	TGCGCCAGCAGCAGAACAAGCAATGAGCAGTTCTTC	CASSRTSNEQFF
TRBV13	TRBJ2-7	.	many	TGTGCCAGCAGCCTCGTCGGGGAGGAGTACTTC	CASSLVGEEYF
TRBV2	TRBJ1-4	.	once	TGTGCCAGTAGGGTTTCCAATGAAAGACTGTTTTTT	CASRVSNERLFF
TRBV5-1	TRBJ2-7	.	many	TGCGCCAGCAGCTTGGAAGGGGACGAGCAGTACTTC	CASSLEGDEQYF
TRBV12-3/TRBV12-4	TRBJ2-3	TRBD1	.	TGTGCCAGCAGTTTACGCAGGGGGATAACAGATATGCAGTATTTT	CASSLRRGITDMQYF
TRBV18	TRBJ1-2	.	many	TGTGCCAGCTCACCGAACAGGGAAGGTCTCTATGGCTACACCTTC	CASSPNREGLYGYTF
TRBV7-2	TRBJ2-1	TRBD2	.	TGTGCCAGCAGCCGACCGGGACTAGCGGGAGAAAGGTTCTTC	CASSRPGLAGERFF
TRBV6-2/TRBV6-3	TRBJ2-1	.	.	TGTGCCAGCACCCCAGGAGGGGGTGGCTACAATGAGCAGTTCTTC	CASTPGGGGYNEQFF
TRBV29-1	TRBJ1-2	TRBD1	.	TGCAGCGTTGAAGATGGCAGGGGGGCAAATGGCTACACCTTC	CSVEDGRGANGYTF
TRBV6-6	TRBJ1-6	.	many	TGTGCCAGCAGGGCTGTTAACTTCAATTCACCCCTCCACTTT	CASRAVNFNSPLHF
TRBV7-2	TRBJ1-5	.	few	TGTGCCAGCAGCTTGGATAAAGATCAGCCCCAGCATTTT	CASSLDKDQPQHF
TRBV6-1	TRBJ2-4	.	once	TGTGCCAGCAGTGAAGCCCCCGGCAGGGCGGTAGCCAAAAACATTCAGTACTTC	CASSEAPGRAVAKNIQYF
TRBV4-1	TRBJ2-7	.	many	TGCGCCAGCAGCCAAGGCTGGCAGTTCTCCTACGAGCAGTACTTC	CASSQGWQFSYEQYF
TRBV12-3/TRBV12-4	TRBJ2-7	TRBD2	.	TGTGCCAGCAGTCGGCGAGGGGCGACTAGCGTCGCATACGAGCAGTACTTC	CASSRRGATSVAYEQYF